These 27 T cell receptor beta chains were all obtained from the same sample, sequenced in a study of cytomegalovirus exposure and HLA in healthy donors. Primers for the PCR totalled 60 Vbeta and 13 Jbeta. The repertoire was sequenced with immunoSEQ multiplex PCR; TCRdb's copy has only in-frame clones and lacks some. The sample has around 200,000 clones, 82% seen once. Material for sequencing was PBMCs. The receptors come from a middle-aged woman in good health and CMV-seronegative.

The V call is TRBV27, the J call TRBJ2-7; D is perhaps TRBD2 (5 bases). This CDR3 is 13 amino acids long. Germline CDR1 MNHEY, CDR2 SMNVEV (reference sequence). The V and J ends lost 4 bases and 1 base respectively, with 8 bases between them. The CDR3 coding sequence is TGTGCCAGCAGTTGGCGGGCATCCTACGAGCAGTACTTC. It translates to CASSWRASYEQYF.

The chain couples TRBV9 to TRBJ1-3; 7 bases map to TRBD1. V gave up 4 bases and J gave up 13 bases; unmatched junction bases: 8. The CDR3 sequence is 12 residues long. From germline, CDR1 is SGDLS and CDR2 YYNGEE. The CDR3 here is CASSPGQATIYF. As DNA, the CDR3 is TGTGCCAGCAGCCCAGGACAGGCTACGATATATTTT.

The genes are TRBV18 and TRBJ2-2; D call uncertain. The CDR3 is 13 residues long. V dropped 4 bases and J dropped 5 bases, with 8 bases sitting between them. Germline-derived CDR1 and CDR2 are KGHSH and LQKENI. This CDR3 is CASSLDFTGELFF. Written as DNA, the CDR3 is TGTGCCAGCTCACTAGACTTTACCGGGGAGCTGTTTTTT.

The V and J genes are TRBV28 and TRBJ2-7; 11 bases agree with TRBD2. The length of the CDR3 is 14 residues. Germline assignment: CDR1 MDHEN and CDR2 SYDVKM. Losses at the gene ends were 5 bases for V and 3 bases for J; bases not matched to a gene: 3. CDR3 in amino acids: CASSRLAGLYEQYF. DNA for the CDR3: TGTGCCAGCAGTCGACTAGCGGGGCTCTACGAGCAGTACTTC.

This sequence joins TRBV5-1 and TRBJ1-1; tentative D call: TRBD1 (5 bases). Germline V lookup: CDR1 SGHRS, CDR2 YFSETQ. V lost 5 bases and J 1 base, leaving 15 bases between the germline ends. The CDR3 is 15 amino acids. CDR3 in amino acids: CASSFVGTGNTEAFF. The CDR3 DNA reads TGCGCCAGCAGTTTTGTGGGCACAGGGAACACTGAAGCTTTCTTT. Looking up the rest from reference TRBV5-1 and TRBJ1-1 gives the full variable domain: KAGVTQTPRYLIKTRGQQVTLSCSPISGHRSVSWYQQTPGQGLQFLFEYFSETQRNKGNFPGRFSGRQFSNSRSEMNVSTLELGDSALYLCASSFVGTGNTEAFFGQGTRLTVV.

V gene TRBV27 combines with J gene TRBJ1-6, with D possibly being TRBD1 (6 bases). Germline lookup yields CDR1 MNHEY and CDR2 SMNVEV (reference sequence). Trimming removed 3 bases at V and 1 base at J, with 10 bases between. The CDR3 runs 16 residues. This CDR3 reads CASSFYRESYNSPLHF. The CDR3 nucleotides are TGTGCCAGCAGTTTCTACAGGGAGTCCTATAATTCACCCCTCCACTTT.

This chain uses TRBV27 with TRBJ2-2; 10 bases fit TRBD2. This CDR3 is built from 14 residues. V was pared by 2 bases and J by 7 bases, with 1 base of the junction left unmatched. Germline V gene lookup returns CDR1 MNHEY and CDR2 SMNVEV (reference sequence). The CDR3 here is CASSLLAGVGELFF. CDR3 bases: TGTGCCAGCAGTTTACTAGCGGGAGTCGGGGAGCTGTTTTTT.

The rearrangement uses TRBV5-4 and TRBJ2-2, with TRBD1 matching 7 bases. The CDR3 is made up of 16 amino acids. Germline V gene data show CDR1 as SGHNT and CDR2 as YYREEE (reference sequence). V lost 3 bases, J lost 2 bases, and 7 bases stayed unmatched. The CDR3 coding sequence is TGTGCCAGCAGCTCAATGAGGGACAGAAACACCGGGGAGCTGTTTTTT. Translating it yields CASSSMRDRNTGELFF.

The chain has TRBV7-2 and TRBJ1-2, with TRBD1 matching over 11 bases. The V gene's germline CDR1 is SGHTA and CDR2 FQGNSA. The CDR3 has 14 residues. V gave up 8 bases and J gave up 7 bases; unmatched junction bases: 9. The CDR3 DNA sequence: TGTGCCAGCCTCATAGGACAGGGGGCGGGTGGCTACACCTTC. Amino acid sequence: CASLIGQGAGGYTF.

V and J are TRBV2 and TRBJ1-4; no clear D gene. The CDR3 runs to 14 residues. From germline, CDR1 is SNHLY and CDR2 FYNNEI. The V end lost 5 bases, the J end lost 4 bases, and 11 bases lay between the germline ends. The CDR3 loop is CASSQLGLNEKLFF. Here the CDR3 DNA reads TGTGCCAGCAGTCAACTCGGACTTAATGAAAAACTGTTTTTT.

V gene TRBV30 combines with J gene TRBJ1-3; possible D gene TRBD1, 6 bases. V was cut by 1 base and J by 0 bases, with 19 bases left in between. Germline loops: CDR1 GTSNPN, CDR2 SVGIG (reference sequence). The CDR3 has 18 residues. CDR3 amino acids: CAWSGLRQVLSSGNTIYF. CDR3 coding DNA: TGTGCCTGGAGTGGACTCCGACAGGTCCTCTCCTCTGGAAACACCATATATTTT. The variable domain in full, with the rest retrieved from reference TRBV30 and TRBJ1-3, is SQTIHQWPATLVQPVGSPLSLECTVEGTSNPNLYWYRQAAGRGLQLLFYSVGIGQISSEVPQNLSASRPQDRQFILSSKKLLLSDSGFYLCAWSGLRQVLSSGNTIYFGEGSWLTVV.

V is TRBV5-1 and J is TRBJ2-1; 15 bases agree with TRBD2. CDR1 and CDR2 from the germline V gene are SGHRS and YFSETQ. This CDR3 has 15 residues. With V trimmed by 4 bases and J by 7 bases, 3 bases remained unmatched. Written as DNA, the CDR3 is TGCGCCAGCAGCCCAGGGACTAGCGGGGGGAATGAGCAGTTCTTC. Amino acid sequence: CASSPGTSGGNEQFF.

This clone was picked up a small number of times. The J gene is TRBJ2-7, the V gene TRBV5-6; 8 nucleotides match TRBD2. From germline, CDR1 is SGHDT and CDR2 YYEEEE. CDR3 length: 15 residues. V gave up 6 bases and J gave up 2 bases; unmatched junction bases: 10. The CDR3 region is CASNPIGGGTYEQYF. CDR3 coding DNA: TGTGCCAGCAACCCCATCGGGGGGGGGACCTACGAGCAGTACTTC.

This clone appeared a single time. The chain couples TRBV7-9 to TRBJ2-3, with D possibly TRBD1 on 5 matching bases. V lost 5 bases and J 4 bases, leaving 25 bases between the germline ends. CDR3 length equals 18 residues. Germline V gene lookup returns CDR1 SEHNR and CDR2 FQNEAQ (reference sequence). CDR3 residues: CASSPVMKGRFYSDTQYF. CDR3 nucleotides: TGTGCCAGCAGCCCGGTTATGAAGGGGCGGTTCTATTCAGATACGCAGTATTTT.

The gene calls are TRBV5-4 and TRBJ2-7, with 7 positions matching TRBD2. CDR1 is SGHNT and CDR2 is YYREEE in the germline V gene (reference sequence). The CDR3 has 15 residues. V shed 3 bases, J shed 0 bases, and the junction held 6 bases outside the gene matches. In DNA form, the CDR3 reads TGTGCCAGCAGCTCAAGTGGGGGGGTCTCCTACGAGCAGTACTTC. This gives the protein CASSSSGGVSYEQYF. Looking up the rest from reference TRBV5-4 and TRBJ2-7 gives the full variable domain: ETGVTQSPTHLIKTRGQQVTLRCSSQSGHNTVSWYQQALGQGPQFIFQYYREEENGRGNFPPRFSGLQFPNYSSELNVNALELDDSALYLCASSSSGGVSYEQYFGPGTRLTVT.

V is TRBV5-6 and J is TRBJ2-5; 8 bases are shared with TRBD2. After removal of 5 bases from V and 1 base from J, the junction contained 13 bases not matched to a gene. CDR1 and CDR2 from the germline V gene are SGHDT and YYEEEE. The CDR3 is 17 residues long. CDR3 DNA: TGTGCCAGCAGACCCTGGAGGGCGGGAGGCCGCCAAGAGACCCAGTACTTC. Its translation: CASRPWRAGGRQETQYF.

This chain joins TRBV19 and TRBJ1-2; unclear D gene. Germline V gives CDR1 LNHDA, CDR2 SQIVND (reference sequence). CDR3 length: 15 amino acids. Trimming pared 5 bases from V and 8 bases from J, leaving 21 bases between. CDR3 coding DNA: TGTGCCAGTAGTCCGACTCCCTTCGGAACGTTAGGCTACACCTTC. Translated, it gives CASSPTPFGTLGYTF.

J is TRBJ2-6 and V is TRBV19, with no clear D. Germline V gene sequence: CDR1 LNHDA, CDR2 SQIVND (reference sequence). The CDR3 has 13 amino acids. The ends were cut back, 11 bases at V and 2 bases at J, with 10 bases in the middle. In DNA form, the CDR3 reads TGTGCCTCCCGGAGTCCTGGGGCCAACGTCCTGACTTTC. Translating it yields CASRSPGANVLTF.

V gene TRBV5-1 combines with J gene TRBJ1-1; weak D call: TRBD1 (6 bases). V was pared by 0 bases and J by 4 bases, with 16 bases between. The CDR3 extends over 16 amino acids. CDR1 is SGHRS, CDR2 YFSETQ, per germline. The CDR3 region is CASSLDLPGVGTEAFF. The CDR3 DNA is TGCGCCAGCAGCTTGGACCTCCCAGGGGTAGGCACTGAAGCTTTCTTT.

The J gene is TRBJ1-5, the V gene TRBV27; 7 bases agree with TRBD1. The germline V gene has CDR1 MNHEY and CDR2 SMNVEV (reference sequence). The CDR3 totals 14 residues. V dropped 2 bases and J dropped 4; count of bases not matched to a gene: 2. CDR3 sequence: CASSLVTGNQPQHF. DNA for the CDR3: TGTGCCAGCAGTTTAGTGACAGGGAATCAGCCCCAGCATTTT.

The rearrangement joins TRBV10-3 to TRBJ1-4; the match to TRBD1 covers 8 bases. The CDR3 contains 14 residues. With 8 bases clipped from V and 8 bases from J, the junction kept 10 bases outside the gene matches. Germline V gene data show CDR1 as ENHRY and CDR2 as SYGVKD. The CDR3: CAIGSGQGGEKLFF. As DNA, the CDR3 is TGTGCCATCGGTTCTGGACAGGGTGGAGAAAAACTGTTTTTT.

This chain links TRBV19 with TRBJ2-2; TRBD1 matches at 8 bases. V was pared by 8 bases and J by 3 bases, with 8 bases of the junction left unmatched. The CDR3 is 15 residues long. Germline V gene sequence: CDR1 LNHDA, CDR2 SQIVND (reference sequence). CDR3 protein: CASEPGQADTGELFF. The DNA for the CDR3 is TGTGCCAGTGAACCGGGACAGGCCGACACCGGGGAGCTGTTTTTT.

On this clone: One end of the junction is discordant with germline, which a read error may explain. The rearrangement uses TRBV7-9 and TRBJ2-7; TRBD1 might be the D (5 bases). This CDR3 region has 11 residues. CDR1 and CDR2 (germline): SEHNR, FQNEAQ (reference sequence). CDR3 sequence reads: CASSLASGAFF. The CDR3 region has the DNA TGTGCCAGCAGCTTAGCGAGTGGGGCCTTCTTC.

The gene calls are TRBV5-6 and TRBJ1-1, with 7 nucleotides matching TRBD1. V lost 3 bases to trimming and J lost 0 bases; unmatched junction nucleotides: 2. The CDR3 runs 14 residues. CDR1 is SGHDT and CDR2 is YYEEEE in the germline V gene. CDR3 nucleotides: TGTGCCAGCAGCTCGACAGGGTTGAACACTGAAGCTTTCTTT. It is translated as CASSSTGLNTEAFF.

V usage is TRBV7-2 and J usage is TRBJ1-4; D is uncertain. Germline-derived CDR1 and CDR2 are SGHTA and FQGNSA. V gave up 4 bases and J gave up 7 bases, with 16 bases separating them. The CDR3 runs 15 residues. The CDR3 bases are TGTGCCAGCAGCTCTAACCCCGCAGGCGCTGAAAAACTGTTTTTT. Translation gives CASSSNPAGAEKLFF. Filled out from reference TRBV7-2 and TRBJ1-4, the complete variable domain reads GAGVSQSPSNKVTEKGKDVELRCDPISGHTALYWYRQSLGQGLEFLIYFQGNSAPDKSGLPSDRFSAERTGGSVSTLTIQRTQQEDSAVYLCASSSNPAGAEKLFFGSGTQLSVL.

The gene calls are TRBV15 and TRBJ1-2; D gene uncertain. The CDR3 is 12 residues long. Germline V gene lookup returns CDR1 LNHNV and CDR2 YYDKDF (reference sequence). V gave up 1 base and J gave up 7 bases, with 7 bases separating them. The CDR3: CATSRVGAGYTF. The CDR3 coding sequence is TGTGCCACCAGCAGAGTAGGAGCTGGCTACACCTTC.

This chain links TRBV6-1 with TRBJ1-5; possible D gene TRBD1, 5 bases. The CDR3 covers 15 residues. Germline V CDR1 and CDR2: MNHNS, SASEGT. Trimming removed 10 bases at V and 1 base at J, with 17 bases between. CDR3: CAISPDKGSNQPQHF. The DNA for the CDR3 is TGTGCCATCTCCCCCGACAAGGGGAGCAATCAGCCCCAGCATTTT.